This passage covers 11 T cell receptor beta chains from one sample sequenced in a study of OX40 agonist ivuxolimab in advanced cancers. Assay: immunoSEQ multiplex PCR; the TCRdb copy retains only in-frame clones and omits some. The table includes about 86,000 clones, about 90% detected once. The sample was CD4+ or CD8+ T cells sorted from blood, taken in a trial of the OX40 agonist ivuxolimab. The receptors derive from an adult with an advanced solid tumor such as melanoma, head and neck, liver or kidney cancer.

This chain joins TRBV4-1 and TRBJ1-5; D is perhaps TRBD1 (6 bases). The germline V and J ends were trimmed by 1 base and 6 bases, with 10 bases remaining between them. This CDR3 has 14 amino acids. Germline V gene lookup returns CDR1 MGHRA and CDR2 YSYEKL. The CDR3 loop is CASSQAQGPQPQHF. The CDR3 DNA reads TGCGCCAGCAGCCAAGCTCAGGGGCCTCAGCCCCAGCATTTT.

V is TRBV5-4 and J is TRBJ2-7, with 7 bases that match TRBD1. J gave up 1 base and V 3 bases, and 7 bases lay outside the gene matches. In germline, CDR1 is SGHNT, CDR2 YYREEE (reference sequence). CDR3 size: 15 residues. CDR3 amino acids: CASSSQGSPSYEQYF. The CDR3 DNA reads TGTGCCAGCAGCTCACAGGGGAGTCCTTCCTACGAGCAGTACTTC.

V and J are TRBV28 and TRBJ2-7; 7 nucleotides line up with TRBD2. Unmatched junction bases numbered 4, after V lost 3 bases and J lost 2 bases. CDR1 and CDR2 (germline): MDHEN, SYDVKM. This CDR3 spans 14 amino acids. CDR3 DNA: TGTGCCAGCAGTTTCGCTAGCGGCGCCTACGAGCAGTACTTC. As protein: CASSFASGAYEQYF. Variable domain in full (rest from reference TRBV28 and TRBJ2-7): DVKVTQSSRYLVKRTGEKVFLECVQDMDHENMFWYRQDPGLGLRLIYFSYDVKMKEKGDIPEGYSVSREKKERFSLILESASTNQTSMYLCASSFASGAYEQYFGPGTRLTVT.

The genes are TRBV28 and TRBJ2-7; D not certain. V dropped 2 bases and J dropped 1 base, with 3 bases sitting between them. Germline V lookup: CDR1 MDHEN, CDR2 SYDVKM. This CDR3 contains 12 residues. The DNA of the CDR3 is TGTGCCAGCAGTTTAGGGTCCTACGAGCAGTACTTC. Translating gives CASSLGSYEQYF.

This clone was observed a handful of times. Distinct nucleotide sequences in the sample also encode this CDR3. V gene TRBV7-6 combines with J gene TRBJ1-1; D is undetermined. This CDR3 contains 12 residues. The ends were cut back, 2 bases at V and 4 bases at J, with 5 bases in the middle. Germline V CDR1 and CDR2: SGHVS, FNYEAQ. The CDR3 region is CASSLLGTEAFF. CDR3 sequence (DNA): TGTGCCAGCAGCTTATTGGGCACTGAAGCTTTCTTT.

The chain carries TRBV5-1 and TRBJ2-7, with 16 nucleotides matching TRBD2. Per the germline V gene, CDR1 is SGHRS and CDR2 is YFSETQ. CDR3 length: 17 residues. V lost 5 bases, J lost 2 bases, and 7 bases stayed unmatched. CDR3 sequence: CASSTGTSGRDAYEQYF. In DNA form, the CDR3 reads TGCGCCAGCAGTACCGGGACTAGCGGGAGGGACGCCTACGAGCAGTACTTC. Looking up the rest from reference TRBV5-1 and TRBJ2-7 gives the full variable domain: KAGVTQTPRYLIKTRGQQVTLSCSPISGHRSVSWYQQTPGQGLQFLFEYFSETQRNKGNFPGRFSGRQFSNSRSEMNVSTLELGDSALYLCASSTGTSGRDAYEQYFGPGTRLTVT.

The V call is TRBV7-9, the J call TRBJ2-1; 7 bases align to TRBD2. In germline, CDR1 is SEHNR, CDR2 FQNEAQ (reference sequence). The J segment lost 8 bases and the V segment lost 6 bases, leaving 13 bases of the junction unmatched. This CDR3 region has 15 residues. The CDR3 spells CASSPVLAKSHEQFF. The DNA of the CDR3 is TGTGCCAGCAGTCCCGTACTAGCGAAGTCCCATGAGCAGTTCTTC.

The CDR3 nucleotides read TGTGCCAGCAGGCGGACAGAGATCAATCAGCCCCAGCATTTT. It yields the protein CASRRTEINQPQHF. The chain links TRBV2 to TRBJ1-5; a weak D match, TRBD1 (6 bases). The germline CDR1 and CDR2 sequences are SNHLY and FYNNEI. CDR3 length equals 14 residues. V was cut by 6 bases and J by 3 bases, with 12 bases left in between.

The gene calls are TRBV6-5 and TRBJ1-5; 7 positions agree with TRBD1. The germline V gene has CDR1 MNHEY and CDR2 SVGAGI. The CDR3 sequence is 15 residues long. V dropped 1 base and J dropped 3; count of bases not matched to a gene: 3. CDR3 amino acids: CASSYYQGDNQPQHF. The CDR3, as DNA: TGTGCCAGCAGTTACTATCAGGGGGACAATCAGCCCCAGCATTTT.

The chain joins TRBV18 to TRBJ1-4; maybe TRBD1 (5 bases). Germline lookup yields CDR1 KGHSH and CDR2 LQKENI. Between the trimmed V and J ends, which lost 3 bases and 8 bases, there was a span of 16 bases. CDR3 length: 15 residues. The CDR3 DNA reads TGTGCCAGCTCACCGCCGGGACCGGTGGGAGAAAAACTGTTTTTT. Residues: CASSPPGPVGEKLFF.

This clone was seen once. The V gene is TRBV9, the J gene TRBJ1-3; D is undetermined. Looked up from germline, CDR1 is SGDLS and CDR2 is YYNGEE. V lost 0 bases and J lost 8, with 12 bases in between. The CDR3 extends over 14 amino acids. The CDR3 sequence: CASSVGTPGDTIYF. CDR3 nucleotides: TGTGCCAGCAGCGTAGGGACCCCGGGAGACACCATATATTTT. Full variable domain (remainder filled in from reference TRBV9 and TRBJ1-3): DSGVTQTPKHLITATGQRVTLRCSPRSGDLSVYWYQQSLDQGLQFLIQYYNGEERAKGNILERFSAQQFPDLHSELNLSSLELGDSALYFCASSVGTPGDTIYFGEGSWLTVV.